The present entry profiles one T cell receptor beta chain with its context. At least ten counts were recorded for this clonotype. What this receptor recognizes is not known. No clone much larger than this one lies a single base away; base qualities are absent. This sample stems from a study of human T cells and chemical hapten exposure (dated by TCRdb to the early 2020s). Context from the whole study: For sensitization, 2% DPC in acetone was applied to a roughly 2 cm by roughly 2 cm area of upper inner arm skin. Weekly therapeutic DPC doses were additionally applied to the scalp of patients throughout the roughly 23-week study period. Patch testing was performed on the upper back with Finn chambers containing 0.01% DPC, and the patch tests were scored after 6 days according to International Contact Dermatitis Research Group standards. Most of the patients in the cohort were female, and the cohort covered alopecia areata with under or over 50% scalp involvement, alopecia totalis and alopecia universalis. Libraries were pooled for sequencing, and per-sample TCR yields varied mainly because of small differences in library volumes within the pool. Peripheral blood TCR repertoire changes were tracked in vivo in alopecia patients during primary and secondary sensitization to the hapten diphenylcyclopropenone (DPC). Patient blood was sampled pre-sensitization (week 0) and at 2, 6 and about 24 weeks after DPC sensitization. About 30 alopecia patients provided blood for TCR sequencing at one to four time points (pre-sensitization, 2, 6 and 24 weeks).

The time point label of this sample denotes: patch test 2, 6 weeks after DPC sensitization. Per the publication, the treatment or condition label means: therapeutic diphenylcyclopropenone sensitization with weekly scalp DPC. Blood at each patch-test visit was drawn before the patch test was applied. To be eligible, patients had to be aged 18 to 70, diagnosed with alopecia and judged suitable for DPC therapy, while pregnant patients were excluded. Total RNA was extracted from unfractionated whole blood collected in Tempus Blood RNA tubes. To prepare the library, RACE was applied. Sequenced on a NextSeq 500. During library preparation, unique molecular identifiers were attached to individual cDNA molecules so that TCRs could be counted in a quantitative, reproducible way. From each blood RNA sample, both TCR alpha and TCR beta chains were sequenced. On the study's bioinformatics: A median of around 100,000 TCRs per sample was observed, with a range of about 20,000 to 690,600. The Decombinator software suite was used to annotate the V, J and CDR3 of the TCR reads. Every sample was subsampled to the same number of TCRs (28,000) for the PS versus PT1 abundance plots. Expanded TCRs were defined as absent before sensitization and observed at least eight times at the 2-week time point. TCRdb handled the public reads itself, with Q25 trimming in fastp and clone calling in MiXCR, and kept productive beta chains. One record per CDR3 amino acid sequence lists the most common genes and DNA. The V and J calls were not made by the authors but by TCRdb's processing. This sample has 90,000 to 110,000 distinct CDR3 sequences in its table, and roughly a tenth of those were observed once. The top ten constitute around 3% of the sample.

The investigation overall reported the following: Repeated subsampling changed both the strength of the expansion versus patch-test correlation and the threshold at which that correlation became significant. The number of TCRs above 1 in 1000 frequency did not change with DPC sensitization; there was no evidence of global repertoire structure alterations. Patch test score correlated positively with the number of PT1 expanded TCRs, reaching significance at thresholds 8, 16 and 32 but not at 4. Because all patients had alopecia, a presumed autoimmune disease, the immune response of the patients might differ from that of healthy individuals. Expanded TCRs formed significantly more large CDR3 similarity clusters than pre-sensitization or healthy control sets, consistent with antigen-driven responses.

The sequencing used whole blood, collected in connection with sensitization to the hapten diphenylcyclopropenone (DPC). The sequence came from a woman between 40 and 50 years old with alopecia areata. Some clones in this sample may be carry-over from other donors' samples.

The CDR3 loop reads CASSFTSVSYNEQFF. The sequenced DNA: TGCGCCAGCAGCTTTACTAGCGTCTCCTACAATGAGCAGTTCTTC. The chain links TRBV5-1 with TRBJ2-1; 7 junctional bases match TRBD2. The germline V gene gives CDR1 as SGHRS and CDR2 as YFSETQ. V is cut back by 2 bases and J by 0 bases, with 2 bases in the junction unmatched. Reading from cysteine to phenylalanine, the CDR3 counts 15 amino acids. The CDR3 DNA has 45 bases and is translated from base 1.